A selection of T cell receptor beta chains follows, all from one sample in a study of CD8 T cells in ankylosing spondylitis. TCRdb reprocessed the 5' RACE reads via MiXCR and lists one record per CDR3 protein. There are about 130,000 distinct CDR3 sequences in the sample; approximately 7.4% occur only once, and under 15% lies in the top ten. Specimen: blood, either unsorted or a sorted T cell fraction (not recorded which). These receptor sequences come from a female donor with ankylosing spondylitis or in good health (not recorded which). Both conserved end residues are part of each CDR3. The order of the fields is V gene, clone size, J gene, D gene, CDR3 DNA, CDR3 protein. A D gene is named only where the DNA matches it firmly. Size is stated for part of the rows, as once, few or many counts, or as a class when the clone is expanded.

TRBV5-6	many	TRBJ2-2	-	TGTGCCAGCAGCTTGGGGGGTCAGGGGAGAAACACCGGGGAGCTGTTTTTT	CASSLGGQGRNTGELFF
TRBV20-1	many	TRBJ2-1	TRBD1	TGCAGTGCCCGCCGCGCTCCGGGACAGGGGCCCAACAATGAGCAGTTCTTC	CSARRAPGQGPNNEQFF
TRBV27	many	TRBJ2-7	-	TGTGCCAGCAGTTTAAGGACAGACTACGAGCAGTACTTC	CASSLRTDYEQYF
TRBV12-3/TRBV12-4	many	TRBJ2-3	-	TGTGCCAGCGGGGCGGGGGCTAGCACAGATACGCAGTATTTT	CASGAGASTDTQYF
TRBV18	many	TRBJ2-7	TRBD1	TGTGCCAGCTCACCCGGGACAGGAACCTACGAGCAGTACTTC	CASSPGTGTYEQYF
TRBV7-2	many	TRBJ2-1	TRBD2	TGTGCCAGCAGCCCTCGGGGACTAGAGAATGAGCAGTTCTTC	CASSPRGLENEQFF
TRBV19	few	TRBJ1-2	-	TGTGCCAGTAGTCCCGATCGTACGGCTCACCTATACGGCTACACCTTC	CASSPDRTAHLYGYTF
TRBV12-3/TRBV12-4	few	TRBJ2-7	-	TGTGCCAGCAGTTTTGGGCCGGACGGGCAGTACTTC	CASSFGPDGQYF
TRBV5-1	many	TRBJ1-1	-	TGCGCCAGCAGCACTCAGGGTAGGACTGAAGCTTTCTTT	CASSTQGRTEAFF
TRBV7-2	-	TRBJ2-7	-	TGTGCCAGCAGCCTACCGGGACACGTCTACGAGCAGTACTTC	CASSLPGHVYEQYF
TRBV4-1	many	TRBJ1-2	-	TGCGCCAGCAGCCAAGATGGGACGTACTATGGCTACACCTTC	CASSQDGTYYGYTF
TRBV20-1	few	TRBJ2-7	-	TGCAGTGCTCCGAAAGGGGGATCACTACAGGAGCAGTACTTC	CSAPKGGSLQEQYF
TRBV20-1	many	TRBJ1-2	TRBD1	TGCAGTGCATTGGACAGGCTCGAATATGGCTACACCTTC	CSALDRLEYGYTF
TRBV25-1	many	TRBJ1-2	-	TGTGCCAGCAGTGAATCCGGGGGGCCCTCCTATGGCTACACCTTC	CASSESGGPSYGYTF
TRBV9	few	TRBJ1-2	TRBD1	TGTGCCAGCAGCGGAACAGGGGCCCCTGGCTATGGCTACACCTTC	CASSGTGAPGYGYTF
TRBV3-1	many	TRBJ1-2	-	TGTGCCAGCAGCCTCCTTGGAGAACTGGGCTACACCTTC	CASSLLGELGYTF
TRBV7-3	many	TRBJ2-2	-	TGTGCCAGCAGCCGTTCTTCGAACACCGGGGAGCTGTTTTTT	CASSRSSNTGELFF
TRBV6-1	many	TRBJ1-5	TRBD1	TGTGCCAGCAGCAAGACAGGGCGGAATCAGCCCCAGCATTTT	CASSKTGRNQPQHF
TRBV2	many	TRBJ2-7	-	TGTGCCAGCAGCTTAGAGGCAGTCCCCTACGAGCAGTACTTC	CASSLEAVPYEQYF
TRBV3-1	many	TRBJ2-5	TRBD1	TGTGCCAGCAGCCCCCCTGGGGGCAGGGGGCGACGAGAGACCCAGTACTTC	CASSPPGGRGRRETQYF
TRBV19	few	TRBJ2-1	TRBD2	TGTGCCAGTAGTCCACGGCTAGCGGGGGGAACCAGGTACAATGAGCAGTTCTTC	CASSPRLAGGTRYNEQFF